The clone carrying this T cell receptor beta chain has a single count. The sample originates from a study of shared clonotypes between healthy human individuals. This CDR3 has 15 residues. Trimming removed 0 bases at V and 7 bases at J, with 16 bases between. Germline assignment: CDR1 SGHVS and CDR2 FNYEAQ. Naivety among CD8 cells was defined by CD45RO negativity and positive CCR7 selection, thereby excluding terminally differentiated effector memory CD45RA+ cells. Data came from immunoSEQ multiplex PCR; TCRdb stores just in-frame clones and leaves some out. The table has around 2,000,000 clones, over 85% seen once.

The sample consisted of naive CD8+ T cells sorted from blood. V usage is TRBV7-6 and J usage is TRBJ2-7; TRBD1 might be the D (5 bases). This receptor was identified in a man aged 18 to 30 in good health. The CDR3 DNA reads TGTGCCAGCAGCTTAGCGCAGGGCAGGGTATGGGAGCAGTACTTC. Its protein product is CASSLAQGRVWEQYF.